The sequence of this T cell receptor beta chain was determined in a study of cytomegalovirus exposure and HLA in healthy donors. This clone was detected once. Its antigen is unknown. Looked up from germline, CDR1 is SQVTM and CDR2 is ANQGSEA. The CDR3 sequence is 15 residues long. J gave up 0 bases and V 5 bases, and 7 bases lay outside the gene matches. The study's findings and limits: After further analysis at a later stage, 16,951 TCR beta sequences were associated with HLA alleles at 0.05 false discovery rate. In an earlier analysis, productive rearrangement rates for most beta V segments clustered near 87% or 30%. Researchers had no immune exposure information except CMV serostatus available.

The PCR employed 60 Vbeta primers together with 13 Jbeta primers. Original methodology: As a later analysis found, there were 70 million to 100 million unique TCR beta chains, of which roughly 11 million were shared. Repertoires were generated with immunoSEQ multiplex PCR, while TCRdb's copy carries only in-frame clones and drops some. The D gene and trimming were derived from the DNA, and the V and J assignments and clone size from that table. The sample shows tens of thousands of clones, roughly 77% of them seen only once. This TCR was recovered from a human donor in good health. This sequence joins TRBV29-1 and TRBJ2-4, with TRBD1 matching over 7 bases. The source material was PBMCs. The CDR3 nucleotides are TGCAGCGTTTTAGGGGACAGCCTAGCCAAAAACATTCAGTACTTC. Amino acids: CSVLGDSLAKNIQYF. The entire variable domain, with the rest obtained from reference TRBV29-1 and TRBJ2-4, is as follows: SAVISQKPSRDICQRGTSLTIQCQVDSQVTMMFWYRQQPGQSLTLIATANQGSEATYESGFVIDKFPISRPNLTFSTLTVSNMSPEDSSIYLCSVLGDSLAKNIQYFGAGTRLSVL.